Each of the 27 T cell receptor beta chains below was sequenced from the same sample in a study of beta chain features in type 1 diabetes. The whole isolated RNA underwent reverse transcription, so sequencing captured expressed TCRB transcripts. TCRdb's copy holds only in-frame clones and misses some; the assay was immunoSEQ multiplex PCR. The repertoire holds 130,000 to 150,000 clones, about 10% seen once, with 0.6% to 0.85% in the top ten. Sequenced sample: central memory CD4+ T cells from blood. The receptors here all came from a man younger than 35 in good health.

The chain joins TRBV19 to TRBJ1-5; 7 bases agree with TRBD1. V gave up 7 bases and J gave up 3 bases; unmatched junction bases: 9. The CDR3 sequence is 15 residues long. Germline CDR1 and CDR2: LNHDA and SQIVND (reference sequence). The CDR3 region is CASIEQGGNNQPQHF. In DNA, the CDR3 is TGTGCCAGTATCGAACAAGGGGGCAACAATCAGCCCCAGCATTTT.

V usage is TRBV6-5 and J usage is TRBJ1-2; a possible D gene is TRBD2 (5 bases). The J call may not be correct, given that the DNA end is closer to TRBJ2-7. The CDR3 is 11 amino acids. Germline assignment: CDR1 MNHEY and CDR2 SVGAGI. CDR3 coding DNA: TGTGCCAGCACCTCCACGTCGGGACAGTACTTC. This sequence encodes CASTSTSGQYF.

As DNA, the CDR3 is TGTGCCAGCAGCCAAGAGTCTAGCGGGGGCTCTAAAGAGACCCAGTACTTC. The encoded protein is CASSQESSGGSKETQYF. The chain employs TRBV4-2 and TRBJ2-5; 10 bases fit TRBD2. From germline, CDR1 is LGHNA and CDR2 YNFKEQ. This CDR3 has 17 amino acids. The trim removed 0 bases at V and 3 bases at J, leaving 7 bases unmatched.

The sample holds a few counts of this clone. The J gene is TRBJ1-2, the V gene TRBV4-2, with 10 bases matching TRBD1. Germline loops: CDR1 LGHNA, CDR2 YNFKEQ. This CDR3 contains 15 residues. The junction had 6 bases not matched to a gene; V was cut back by 2 bases and J by 6 bases. This chain's CDR3 is CASSQPGTGADGYTF. The CDR3 DNA is TGTGCCAGCAGCCAACCCGGGACAGGGGCAGATGGCTACACCTTC.

V is TRBV19 and J is TRBJ1-5, with D maybe TRBD1 (5 bases). V was clipped by 5 bases and J by 7 bases, with 18 bases between them. Per the germline V gene, CDR1 is LNHDA and CDR2 is SQIVND (reference sequence). CDR3 length equals 15 residues. In nucleotides, the CDR3 is TGTGCCAGTAGTCACGACGGGCGGGGGGGACAGCCCCAGCATTTT. Amino acid sequence: CASSHDGRGGQPQHF.

The chain has TRBV2 and TRBJ2-3; D might be TRBD1 (5 bases). Germline V lookup: CDR1 SNHLY, CDR2 FYNNEI. The V gene lost 9 bases and the J gene lost 2 bases, with 18 bases spanning the gap. The CDR3 is made up of 15 amino acids. CDR3 nucleotide sequence: TGTGCCAGTGGGGCCTCCCGTAATCCCACAGATACGCAGTATTTT. This translates into CASGASRNPTDTQYF.

The chain couples TRBV7-2 to TRBJ1-1; D is unresolved. Trimming stripped 1 base from V and 0 bases from J, with 9 bases between. The CDR3 runs 15 residues. Germline V gives CDR1 SGHTA, CDR2 FQGNSA. CDR3 in amino acids: CASSLGERMNTEAFF. In nucleotides, the CDR3 is TGTGCCAGCAGCTTAGGGGAGAGAATGAACACTGAAGCTTTCTTT. Variable domain in full (rest from reference TRBV7-2 and TRBJ1-1): GAGVSQSPSNKVTEKGKDVELRCDPISGHTALYWYRQSLGQGLEFLIYFQGNSAPDKSGLPSDRFSAERTGGSVSTLTIQRTQQEDSAVYLCASSLGERMNTEAFFGQGTRLTVV.

This clone showed up many times. V gene TRBV7-9 combines with J gene TRBJ2-7; 11 positions agree with TRBD1. CDR1 and CDR2 (germline): SEHNR, FQNEAQ (reference sequence). The CDR3 length is 13 residues. V lost 10 bases to trimming and J lost 5 bases; unmatched junction nucleotides: 7. This chain's CDR3 is CAIQRTGGDEQYF. The CDR3 DNA follows: TGTGCCATCCAACGGACAGGGGGCGACGAGCAGTACTTC.

V usage is TRBV6-1 and J usage is TRBJ1-5, with D hard to call. V was trimmed by 2 bases and J by 4 bases, leaving 12 bases between them. Germline V gene sequence: CDR1 MNHNS, CDR2 SASEGT. CDR3 length equals 15 residues. Here the CDR3 reads CASSESTVHNQPQHF. The CDR3 coding sequence is TGTGCCAGCAGTGAATCCACTGTTCATAATCAGCCCCAGCATTTT.

This clone was picked up a small number of times. The V gene is TRBV11-3, the J gene TRBJ2-1, with D tentatively TRBD1 (5 bases). Deletions cut 1 base from V and 6 bases from J, with 7 bases between. Germline CDR1 SGHNT, CDR2 YENEEA. This CDR3 contains 13 residues. The DNA of the CDR3 is TGTGCCAGCAGCTTAGGACAGATCAATGAGCAGTTCTTC. Its translation is CASSLGQINEQFF.

Ten or more counts support this clone. The rearrangement joins TRBV10-2 to TRBJ2-3; 7 bases line up with TRBD2. The V gene's germline CDR1 is WSHSY and CDR2 SAAADI. V dropped 1 base and J dropped 5; count of bases not matched to a gene: 3. This CDR3 is built from 14 residues. In DNA form, the CDR3 reads TGCGCCAGCAGTGAGTTTTCTAGCGGAGATACGCAGTATTTT. Protein sequence: CASSEFSSGDTQYF.

This sequence joins TRBV10-3 and TRBJ2-1; 7 bases line up with TRBD1. Germline-derived CDR1 and CDR2 are ENHRY and SYGVKD. CDR3 length: 14 residues. V lost 8 bases and J lost 7; bases outside the gene matches: 11. CDR3 nucleotide sequence: TGTGCCATCGCCCGGGACAGACAACGGAATGAGCAGTTCTTC. Residues: CAIARDRQRNEQFF.

This clone came up a few times. This chain links TRBV11-1 with TRBJ2-5; the D is unclear. The germline V gene has CDR1 SGHAT and CDR2 FQDESV (reference sequence). Trimming pared 5 bases from V and 1 base from J, leaving 11 bases between. There are 14 residues in the CDR3. CDR3 sequence: CASSERLGQETQYF. The CDR3 DNA reads TGTGCCAGCAGCGAACGACTGGGCCAAGAGACCCAGTACTTC.

The CDR3, as DNA: TGTGCCAGCAGTTTCCGGGACACCAAGGAAAAACTGTTTTTT. Protein: CASSFRDTKEKLFF. The rearrangement uses TRBV6-6 and TRBJ1-4; D may be TRBD1 (6 bases). The V gene lost 4 bases and the J gene lost 8 bases, with 14 bases spanning the gap. The CDR3 is 14 amino acids. Germline CDR1 and CDR2: MNHNY and SVGAGI (reference sequence).

The chain is built from TRBV19 and TRBJ2-2; 8 nucleotides match TRBD1. CDR1 is LNHDA and CDR2 is SQIVND in the germline V gene (reference sequence). After removal of 6 bases from V and 4 bases from J, the junction contained 10 bases not matched to a gene. This CDR3 is built from 16 residues. CDR3 sequence (DNA): TGTGCCAGTAGCCACCGCGCGGACAGGGTCACCGGGGAGCTGTTTTTT. Translating it yields CASSHRADRVTGELFF.

This clone turned up a few times. The chain employs TRBV5-1 and TRBJ1-1; unclear D gene. The CDR3 is 14 amino acids. Germline V lookup: CDR1 SGHRS, CDR2 YFSETQ. The V gene lost 3 bases and the J gene lost 0 bases, with 9 bases spanning the gap. The CDR3 DNA is TGCGCCAGCAGCTCTGGAGACCTGAACACTGAAGCTTTCTTT. The encoded protein is CASSSGDLNTEAFF.

The chain employs TRBV9 and TRBJ2-1, with 7 bases that match TRBD1. Germline CDR1 and CDR2: SGDLS and YYNGEE. J lost 4 bases, V lost 0 bases, and 7 bases had no gene match. The CDR3 extends over 16 amino acids. Here the CDR3 DNA reads TGTGCCAGCAGCGTAGGGATCACAGGGGTATACAATGAGCAGTTCTTC. Its translation: CASSVGITGVYNEQFF. Together with reference TRBV9 and TRBJ2-1, the CDR3 gives the full variable domain: DSGVTQTPKHLITATGQRVTLRCSPRSGDLSVYWYQQSLDQGLQFLIQYYNGEERAKGNILERFSAQQFPDLHSELNLSSLELGDSALYFCASSVGITGVYNEQFFGPGTRLTVL.

V and J are TRBV7-8 and TRBJ2-5; 11 nucleotides match TRBD2. V dropped 1 base and J dropped 5; count of bases not matched to a gene: 9. The CDR3 has 17 residues. Looked up from germline, CDR1 is SGHVS and CDR2 is FQNEAQ. DNA for the CDR3: TGTGCCAGCAGCTTAGTAGGCACTAGCGGGGGTCGGGAGACCCAGTACTTC. It encodes CASSLVGTSGGRETQYF. Drawing the rest from reference TRBV7-8 and TRBJ2-5, the complete variable domain is GAGVSQSPRYKVAKRGQDVALRCDPISGHVSLFWYQQALGQGPEFLTYFQNEAQLDKSGLPSDRFFAERPEGSVSTLKIQRTQQEDSAVYLCASSLVGTSGGRETQYFGPGTRLLVL.

The chain recombines TRBV6-1 with TRBJ2-2, with a weak D call TRBD1 (5 bases). This CDR3 is 16 amino acids long. V was shortened by 2 bases and J by 5 bases, with 15 bases between the two germline ends. Germline CDR1 and CDR2: MNHNS and SASEGT. This chain's CDR3 is CASSENRGQWTGELFF. The CDR3 coding sequence is TGTGCCAGCAGTGAAAACCGCGGACAATGGACCGGGGAGCTGTTTTTT.

This sequence joins TRBV7-2 and TRBJ1-5; D gene unclear. Germline loops: CDR1 SGHTA, CDR2 FQGNSA. The CDR3 contains 15 residues. V was cut by 0 bases and J by 4 bases, with 10 bases left in between. The CDR3 here is CASSLAHSPNQPQHF. In DNA form, the CDR3 reads TGTGCCAGCAGCTTAGCCCACAGTCCAAATCAGCCCCAGCATTTT.

This clone qualifies as medium-sized (0.01 to 0.1%). The gene calls are TRBV7-6 and TRBJ2-1, with 10 positions matching TRBD1. Germline V lookup: CDR1 SGHVS, CDR2 FNYEAQ. CDR3 length equals 15 residues. V lost 1 base and J lost 5; bases outside the gene matches: 2. The CDR3 sequence is CASSLGGTGDNEQFF. In nucleotides, the CDR3 is TGTGCCAGCAGCTTAGGCGGGACAGGGGACAATGAGCAGTTCTTC.

This clone has ten or more counts. This chain connects TRBV7-9 to TRBJ2-5; possibly TRBD2 for D (5 bases). The germline gives CDR1 SEHNR, CDR2 FQNEAQ (reference sequence). CDR3 length: 11 residues. Trimming removed 7 bases at V and 5 bases at J, with 8 bases between. In DNA, the CDR3 is TGTGCCAGCACGGCTAGCGAGACCCAGTACTTC. Protein: CASTASETQYF.

This clone was observed a handful of times. The V call is TRBV9, the J call TRBJ2-5; the D gene is possibly TRBD1 (5 bases). This CDR3 contains 14 residues. CDR1 and CDR2 from the germline V gene are SGDLS and YYNGEE. Trimming removed 6 bases from V and 5 bases from J, with 17 bases in between. DNA of the CDR3: TGTGCCAGCACCTCTAGTTGGGGCGTGGAGACCCAGTACTTC. Translated: CASTSSWGVETQYF.

The V call is TRBV10-3, the J call TRBJ2-2; 12 nucleotides align to TRBD2. The length of the CDR3 is 16 residues. J lost 5 bases, V lost 10 bases, and 11 bases had no gene match. Germline assignment: CDR1 ENHRY and CDR2 SYGVKD. CDR3 nucleotides: TGTGCCACCATGAACATGGGACTAGCGGGTACCGGGGAGCTGTTTTTT. Amino acid sequence: CATMNMGLAGTGELFF.

The chain uses TRBV18 and TRBJ1-2; TRBD1 is a possible D gene (6 bases). Germline V gives CDR1 KGHSH, CDR2 LQKENI. The V gene lost 2 bases and the J gene lost 3 bases, with 7 bases spanning the gap. This CDR3 contains 13 residues. The CDR3 DNA reads as TGTGCCAGCTCACCAGGGACATACTATGGCTACACCTTC. This translates into CASSPGTYYGYTF.

The gene calls are TRBV5-4 and TRBJ2-5; the D gene is possibly TRBD2 (7 bases). Looked up from germline, CDR1 is SGHNT and CDR2 is YYREEE (reference sequence). Trimming left V 4 bases short and J 0 bases short, with 25 bases between. CDR3 length equals 19 residues. In DNA form, the CDR3 reads TGTGCCAGCAGCCCGGACTCACGGGGGGCAGAAAATTACCAAGAGACCCAGTACTTC. The encoded protein is CASSPDSRGAENYQETQYF.

This clone was seen more than once but under ten times. The J gene is TRBJ2-1, the V gene TRBV11-2; 10 nucleotides match TRBD1. Per germline, CDR1 SGHAT and CDR2 FQNNGV. The CDR3 spans 16 residues. J gave up 7 bases and V 1 base, and 7 bases lay outside the gene matches. The CDR3 protein is CASSLGATGGLNEQFF. CDR3 nucleotides: TGTGCCAGCAGCTTAGGTGCGACAGGGGGCTTAAATGAGCAGTTCTTC.